The entry that follows covers one T cell receptor beta chain sequence. Its antigen is as yet unknown. The PCR contained 60 Vbeta and 13 Jbeta primers. The data were produced by immunoSEQ multiplex PCR, yet TCRdb's version contains in-frame clones alone and is incomplete. There are about 150,000 clones in the sample; roughly 80% occur only once, and 1.5% to 2% lies in the top ten. The data belong to a study of cytomegalovirus exposure and HLA in healthy donors. Looking at the study overall: A preliminary data release comprised tens of millions of unique TCRs obtained from HLA-typed donors. Overall study results and limits: When analyzed later, the rates of TCR association showed variation by HLA locus, with DRB1 the most and HLA-C the fewest.

V shed 0 bases and J shed 6 bases, with 11 bases lying between them. The CDR3 covers 15 residues. Germline CDR1 is KGHSH and CDR2 is LQKENI. Material: PBMCs. This chain connects TRBV18 to TRBJ1-4; TRBD1 is a possible D gene (6 bases). The TCR comes from a woman between 40 and 50 years old in good health and CMV-seronegative. The CDR3 DNA sequence: TGTGCCAGCTCACCACCGGACAGCTATTATGAAAAACTGTTTTTT. Its translation is CASSPPDSYYEKLFF.